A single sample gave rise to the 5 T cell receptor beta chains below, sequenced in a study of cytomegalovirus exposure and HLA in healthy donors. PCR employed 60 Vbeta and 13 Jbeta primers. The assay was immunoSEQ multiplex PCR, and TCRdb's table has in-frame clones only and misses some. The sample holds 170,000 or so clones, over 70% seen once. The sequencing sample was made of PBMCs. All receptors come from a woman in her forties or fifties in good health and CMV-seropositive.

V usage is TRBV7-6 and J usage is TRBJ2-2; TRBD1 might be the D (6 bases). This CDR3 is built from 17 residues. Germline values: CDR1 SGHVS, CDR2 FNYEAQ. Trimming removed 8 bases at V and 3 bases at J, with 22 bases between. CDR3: CASLAGTPPLDTGELFF. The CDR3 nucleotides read TGTGCCAGCCTAGCCGGGACACCTCCCTTGGACACCGGGGAGCTGTTTTTT.

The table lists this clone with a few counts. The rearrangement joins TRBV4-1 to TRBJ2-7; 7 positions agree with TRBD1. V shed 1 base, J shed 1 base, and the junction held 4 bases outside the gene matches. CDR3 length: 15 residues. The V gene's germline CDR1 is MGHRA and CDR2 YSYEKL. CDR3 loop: CASSQAGTASYEQYF. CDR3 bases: TGCGCCAGCAGCCAAGCCGGGACAGCGTCCTACGAGCAGTACTTC.

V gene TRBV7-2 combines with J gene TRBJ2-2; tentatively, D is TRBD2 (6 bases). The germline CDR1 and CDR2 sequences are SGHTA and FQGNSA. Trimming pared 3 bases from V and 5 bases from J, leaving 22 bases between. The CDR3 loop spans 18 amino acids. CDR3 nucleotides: TGTGCCAGCAGCTTCGTCTCGCGACCGGCAAGCGGGACCGGGGAGCTGTTTTTT. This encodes CASSFVSRPASGTGELFF.

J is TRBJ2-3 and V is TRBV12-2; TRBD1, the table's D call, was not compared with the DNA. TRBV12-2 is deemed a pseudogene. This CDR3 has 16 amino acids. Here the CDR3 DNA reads TGTGCAAGTCGCTTGAAAAGGGGCGCTGGCACAGATACGCAGTATTTT. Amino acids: CASRLKRGAGTDTQYF.

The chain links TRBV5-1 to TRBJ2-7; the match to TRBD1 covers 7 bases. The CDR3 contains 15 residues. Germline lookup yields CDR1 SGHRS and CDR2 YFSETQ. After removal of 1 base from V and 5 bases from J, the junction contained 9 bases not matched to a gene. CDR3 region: CASSLSPRQGNEQYF. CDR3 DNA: TGCGCCAGCAGCTTGAGTCCGCGACAGGGTAACGAGCAGTACTTC.